This entry lists 11 T cell receptor beta chains sequenced from one sample in a study of identifying expanded T cells in peripheral blood. Profiled with immunoSEQ multiplex PCR; TCRdb holds only in-frame clones, not every one. The sample includes some 90,000 clones, approximately 83% seen only once; the top ten take 4.5% to 7%. Sequenced input: blood. Source of these receptors: a person between 18 and 75 years old in good health.

The rearrangement links TRBV27 to TRBJ1-2; maybe TRBD1 (5 bases). Germline values: CDR1 MNHEY, CDR2 SMNVEV (reference sequence). CDR3 length: 13 residues. Trimming shortened V by 2 bases and J by 5 bases, and 9 bases separated the two germline ends. Here the CDR3 DNA reads TGTGCCAGCAGTTTAGGGGGAGGATATGGCTACACCTTC. It translates to CASSLGGGYGYTF.

The chain couples TRBV5-6 to TRBJ1-2, with D possibly matching TRBD1 (6 bases). This CDR3 contains 14 residues. V was cut by 4 bases and J by 0 bases, with 10 bases left in between. Germline V gives CDR1 SGHDT, CDR2 YYEEEE. The CDR3 DNA sequence: TGTGCCAGCAGCCCGGACAGCTCTAACTATGGCTACACCTTC. This codes for CASSPDSSNYGYTF. Drawing the rest from reference TRBV5-6 and TRBJ1-2, the complete variable domain is DAGVTQSPTHLIKTRGQQVTLRCSPKSGHDTVSWYQQALGQGPQFIFQYYEEEERQRGNFPDRFSGHQFPNYSSELNVNALLLGDSALYLCASSPDSSNYGYTFGSGTRLTVV.

This clone was recorded once. CDR3: CAWRQTAIQAFF. The CDR3 DNA is TGTGCCTGGAGACAAACAGCAATCCAAGCTTTCTTT. The chain uses TRBV30 and TRBJ1-1; D remains unclear. Trimming stripped 3 bases from V and 9 bases from J, with 14 bases between. CDR3 length equals 12 residues. Germline V CDR1 and CDR2: GTSNPN, SVGIG (reference sequence).

DNA of the CDR3: TGTGCCAGCAACTCACTAGGGACGGACCTTGGGGCTTTCTTT. This sequence encodes CASNSLGTDLGAFF. The J gene is TRBJ1-1, the V gene TRBV7-5. TRBV7-5 is given as a pseudogene. This CDR3 contains 14 residues.

This clone occurred a few times. The CDR3 region is CASSPRTGRGYEQYF. In nucleotides, the CDR3 is TGTGCCAGCAGCCCCCGAACAGGTAGGGGCTACGAGCAGTACTTC. The chain employs TRBV7-9 and TRBJ2-7; D possibly corresponds to TRBD1 (5 bases). Germline V CDR1 and CDR2: SEHNR, FQNEAQ (reference sequence). This CDR3 comprises 15 residues. With 5 bases removed from V and 3 bases from J, the gap between germline ends came to 17 bases.

V gene TRBV27 combines with J gene TRBJ1-5, with D possibly TRBD1 on 6 matching bases. CDR1 and CDR2 (germline): MNHEY, SMNVEV (reference sequence). Trimming shortened V by 6 bases and J by 0 bases, and 18 bases separated the two germline ends. This CDR3 is 17 amino acids long. CDR3 DNA sequence: TGTGCCAGCAGGAGAGGTCCGGGGACAAATAGCAATCAGCCCCAGCATTTT. It is translated as CASRRGPGTNSNQPQHF.

This chain connects TRBV2 to TRBJ1-5; D perhaps matches TRBD1 (5 bases). V was trimmed by 6 bases and J by 2 bases, leaving 14 bases between them. CDR1 is SNHLY, CDR2 FYNNEI, per germline. This CDR3 comprises 15 residues. CDR3 loop: CASSSSGGGNQPQHF. The CDR3 DNA reads as TGTGCCAGCAGCTCTTCTGGGGGGGGCAATCAGCCCCAGCATTTT.

J is TRBJ1-6 and V is TRBV5-8; unclear D gene. The V gene's germline CDR1 is SGHTS and CDR2 YDEGEE. The CDR3 runs 14 residues. Trimming took off 2 bases at V and 7 bases at J, with 10 bases between the two ends. The chain's CDR3 is CASSFISRNSPLHF. CDR3 nucleotide sequence: TGTGCCAGCAGCTTTATCAGCAGGAATTCACCCCTCCACTTT.

The chain employs TRBV2 and TRBJ1-1; a possible D gene is TRBD1 (5 bases). V gave up 3 bases and J gave up 10 bases, with 12 bases separating them. The CDR3 contains 12 residues. Germline V gene sequence: CDR1 SNHLY, CDR2 FYNNEI. CDR3: CASSETVRGAFF. CDR3 in DNA: TGTGCCAGCAGTGAGACGGTGAGGGGAGCTTTCTTT.

The gene calls are TRBV10-3 and TRBJ1-1; D gene ambiguous. CDR3 length: 11 residues. CDR1 is ENHRY and CDR2 is SYGVKD in the germline V gene. The V end was cut by 10 bases, the J end by 6 bases, with 12 bases between. The CDR3 is CASNGEAEAFF. The CDR3 coding sequence is TGTGCCAGCAACGGGGAAGCTGAAGCTTTCTTT.

The chain uses TRBV10-2 and TRBJ1-2, with 7 bases matching TRBD1. CDR3 size: 9 residues. Trimming cost V 9 bases and J 8 bases; bases outside gene matches: 0. Germline-derived CDR1 and CDR2 are WSHSY and SAAADI. In nucleotides, the CDR3 is TGCGCCAGGACAGGGGGCTACACCTTC. This encodes CARTGGYTF.